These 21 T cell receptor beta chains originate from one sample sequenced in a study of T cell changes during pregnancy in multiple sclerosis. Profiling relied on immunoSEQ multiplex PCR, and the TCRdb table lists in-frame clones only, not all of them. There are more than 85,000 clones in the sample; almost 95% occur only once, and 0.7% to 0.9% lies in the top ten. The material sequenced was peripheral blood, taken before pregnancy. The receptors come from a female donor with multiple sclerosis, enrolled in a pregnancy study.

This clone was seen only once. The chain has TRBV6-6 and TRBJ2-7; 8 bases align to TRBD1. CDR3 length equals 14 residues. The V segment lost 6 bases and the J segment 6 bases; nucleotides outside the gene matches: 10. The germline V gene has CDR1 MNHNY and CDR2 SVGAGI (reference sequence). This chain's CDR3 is CASRPQGAPGEQYF. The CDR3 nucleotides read TGTGCCAGCAGACCCCAGGGGGCACCGGGCGAGCAGTACTTC.

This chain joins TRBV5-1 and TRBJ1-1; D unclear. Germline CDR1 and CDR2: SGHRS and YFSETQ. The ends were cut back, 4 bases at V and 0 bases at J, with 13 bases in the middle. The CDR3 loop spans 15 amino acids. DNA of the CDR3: TGCGCCAGCAGCCCAGGTATTTACATGAACACTGAAGCTTTCTTT. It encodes CASSPGIYMNTEAFF.

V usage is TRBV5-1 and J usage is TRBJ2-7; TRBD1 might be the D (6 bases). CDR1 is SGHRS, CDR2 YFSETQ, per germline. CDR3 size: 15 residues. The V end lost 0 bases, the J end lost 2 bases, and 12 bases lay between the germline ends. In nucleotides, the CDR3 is TGCGCCAGCAGCTTGGCAGTGCAGGGGACCTACGAGCAGTACTTC. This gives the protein CASSLAVQGTYEQYF.

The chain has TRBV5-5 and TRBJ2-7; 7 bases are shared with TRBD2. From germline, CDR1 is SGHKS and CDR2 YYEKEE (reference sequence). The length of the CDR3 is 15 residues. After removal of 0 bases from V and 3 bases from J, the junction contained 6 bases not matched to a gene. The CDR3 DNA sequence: TGTGCCAGCAGCTTGGGGCGGGAGAAGCTCTACGAGCAGTACTTC. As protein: CASSLGREKLYEQYF.

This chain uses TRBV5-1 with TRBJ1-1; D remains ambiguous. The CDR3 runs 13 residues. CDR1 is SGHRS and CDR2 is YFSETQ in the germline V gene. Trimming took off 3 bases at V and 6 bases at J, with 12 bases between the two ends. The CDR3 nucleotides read TGCGCCAGCAGCTACAAAGCCGGGGCTGAAGCTTTCTTT. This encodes CASSYKAGAEAFF.

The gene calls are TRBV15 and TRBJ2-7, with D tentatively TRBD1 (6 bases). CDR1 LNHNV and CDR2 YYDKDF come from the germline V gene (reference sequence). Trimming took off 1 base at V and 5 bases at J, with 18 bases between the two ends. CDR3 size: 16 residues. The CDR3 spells CATSRGGRQVANEQYF. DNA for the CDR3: TGTGCCACCAGCAGAGGGGGAAGACAGGTTGCCAACGAGCAGTACTTC.

In DNA, the CDR3 is TGTGCCAGCAGTTCCGACACTGAAGCTTTCTTT. Protein: CASSSDTEAFF. V and J are TRBV28 and TRBJ1-1; D gene ambiguous. The CDR3 has 11 residues. V shed 4 bases and J shed 3 bases, with 3 bases lying between them. From germline, CDR1 is MDHEN and CDR2 SYDVKM.

The CDR3 region is CASSTGTQSNQPQHF. CDR3 bases: TGTGCCAGCAGTACCGGGACACAGAGCAATCAGCCCCAGCATTTT. The V call is TRBV27, the J call TRBJ1-5; maybe TRBD1 (6 bases). Germline V gives CDR1 MNHEY, CDR2 SMNVEV (reference sequence). V was cut by 5 bases and J by 1 base, with 12 bases left in between. CDR3 size: 15 residues.

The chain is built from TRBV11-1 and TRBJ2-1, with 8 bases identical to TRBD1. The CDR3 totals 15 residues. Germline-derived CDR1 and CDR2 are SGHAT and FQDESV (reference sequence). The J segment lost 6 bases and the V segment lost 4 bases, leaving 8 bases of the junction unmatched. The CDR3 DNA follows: TGTGCCAGCAGCTCACTCCAGGGGGCCCGCAATGAGCAGTTCTTC. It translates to CASSSLQGARNEQFF.

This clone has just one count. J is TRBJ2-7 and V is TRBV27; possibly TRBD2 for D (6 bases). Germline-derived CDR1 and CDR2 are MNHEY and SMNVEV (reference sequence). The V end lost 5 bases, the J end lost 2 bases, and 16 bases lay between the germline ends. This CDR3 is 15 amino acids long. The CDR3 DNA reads TGTGCCAGCAGTCCTAATAGCGGCCAGACCTACGAGCAGTACTTC. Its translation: CASSPNSGQTYEQYF.

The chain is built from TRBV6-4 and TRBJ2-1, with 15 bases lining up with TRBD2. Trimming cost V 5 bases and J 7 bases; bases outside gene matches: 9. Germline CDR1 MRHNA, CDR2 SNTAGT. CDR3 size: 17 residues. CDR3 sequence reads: CASSPGLAGGPGNEQFF. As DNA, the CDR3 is TGTGCCAGCAGTCCTGGACTAGCGGGAGGGCCCGGTAATGAGCAGTTCTTC.

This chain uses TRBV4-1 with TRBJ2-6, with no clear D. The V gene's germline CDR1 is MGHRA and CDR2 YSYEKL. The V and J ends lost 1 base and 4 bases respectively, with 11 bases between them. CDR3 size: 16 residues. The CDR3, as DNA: TGCGCCAGCAGCCAAGTTCGCGGCCCCGGGGCCAACGTCCTGACTTTC. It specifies CASSQVRGPGANVLTF.

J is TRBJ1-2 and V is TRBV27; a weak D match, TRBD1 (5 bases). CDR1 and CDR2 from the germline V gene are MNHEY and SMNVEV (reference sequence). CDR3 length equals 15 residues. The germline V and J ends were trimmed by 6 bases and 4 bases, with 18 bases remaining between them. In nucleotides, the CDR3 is TGTGCCAGCAGATTTAATTGGGACTTAGGCTATGGCTACACCTTC. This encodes CASRFNWDLGYGYTF.

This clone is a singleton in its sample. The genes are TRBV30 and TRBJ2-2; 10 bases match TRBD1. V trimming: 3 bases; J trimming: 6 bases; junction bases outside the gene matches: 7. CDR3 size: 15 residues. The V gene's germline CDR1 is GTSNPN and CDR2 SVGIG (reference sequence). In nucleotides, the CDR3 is TGTGCCTGGAGGTCCGGGACAGGGGTGTCCGGGGAGCTGTTTTTT. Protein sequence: CAWRSGTGVSGELFF. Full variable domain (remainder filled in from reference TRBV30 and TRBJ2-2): SQTIHQWPATLVQPVGSPLSLECTVEGTSNPNLYWYRQAAGRGLQLLFYSVGIGQISSEVPQNLSASRPQDRQFILSSKKLLLSDSGFYLCAWRSGTGVSGELFFGEGSRLTVL.

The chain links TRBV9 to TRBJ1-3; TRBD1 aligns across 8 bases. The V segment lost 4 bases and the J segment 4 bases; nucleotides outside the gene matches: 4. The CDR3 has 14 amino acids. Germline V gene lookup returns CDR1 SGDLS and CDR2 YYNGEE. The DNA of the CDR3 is TGTGCCAGCAGCCTTGGACAGGGAGGAAACACCATATATTTT. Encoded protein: CASSLGQGGNTIYF. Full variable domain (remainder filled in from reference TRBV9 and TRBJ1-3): DSGVTQTPKHLITATGQRVTLRCSPRSGDLSVYWYQQSLDQGLQFLIQYYNGEERAKGNILERFSAQQFPDLHSELNLSSLELGDSALYFCASSLGQGGNTIYFGEGSWLTVV.

The DNA for the CDR3 is TGTGCCAGCAGCTTCGAGGCTTCCTACGAGCAGTACTTC. As protein: CASSFEASYEQYF. The chain couples TRBV7-7 to TRBJ2-7, with D uncertain. Trimming left V 3 bases short and J 1 base short, with 7 bases between. Germline CDR1 reads SSHAT; CDR2 reads FNYEAQ (reference sequence). This CDR3 has 13 amino acids.

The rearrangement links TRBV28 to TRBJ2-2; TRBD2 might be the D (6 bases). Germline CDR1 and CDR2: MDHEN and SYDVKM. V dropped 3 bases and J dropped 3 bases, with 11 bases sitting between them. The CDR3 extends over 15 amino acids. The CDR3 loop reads CASSLIGRYTGELFF. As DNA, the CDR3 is TGTGCCAGCAGTTTGATAGGGAGGTACACCGGGGAGCTGTTTTTT. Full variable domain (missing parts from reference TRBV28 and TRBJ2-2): DVKVTQSSRYLVKRTGEKVFLECVQDMDHENMFWYRQDPGLGLRLIYFSYDVKMKEKGDIPEGYSVSREKKERFSLILESASTNQTSMYLCASSLIGRYTGELFFGEGSRLTVL.

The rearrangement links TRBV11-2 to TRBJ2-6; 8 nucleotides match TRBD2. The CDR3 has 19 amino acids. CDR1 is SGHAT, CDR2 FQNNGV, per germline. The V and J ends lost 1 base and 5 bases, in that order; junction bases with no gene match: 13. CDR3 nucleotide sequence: TGTGCCAGCAGCTTAGGGACCGGGACTAGTGGGCGGAGGGCCAACGTCCTGACTTTC. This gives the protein CASSLGTGTSGRRANVLTF.

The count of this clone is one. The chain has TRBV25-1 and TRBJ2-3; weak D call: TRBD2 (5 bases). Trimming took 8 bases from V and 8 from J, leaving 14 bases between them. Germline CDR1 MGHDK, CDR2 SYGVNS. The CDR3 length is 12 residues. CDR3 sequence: CASHGLAGTQYF. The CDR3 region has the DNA TGTGCCAGCCATGGGCTAGCTGGTACGCAGTATTTT.

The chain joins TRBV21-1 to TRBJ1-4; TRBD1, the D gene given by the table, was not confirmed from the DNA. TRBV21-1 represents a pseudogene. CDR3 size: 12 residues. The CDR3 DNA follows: TGTGCCAGCCTCCAGGGGGTCGGGAAACTGTTTTTT. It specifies CASLQGVGKLFF.

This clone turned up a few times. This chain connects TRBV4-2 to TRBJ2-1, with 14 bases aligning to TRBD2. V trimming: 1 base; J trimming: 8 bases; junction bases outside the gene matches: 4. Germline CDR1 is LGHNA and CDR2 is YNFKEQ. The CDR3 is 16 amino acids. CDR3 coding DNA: TGTGCCAGCAGCCAAGCCGGGACTAGCGGGAGCGATGAGCAGTTCTTC. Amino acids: CASSQAGTSGSDEQFF.